This TCR beta chain was documented in a study of blood T cell repertoires in COVID-19. Data came from immunoSEQ multiplex PCR; TCRdb stores just in-frame clones and leaves some out. In the table there are about 240,000 clones, about nine tenths of which are singletons. The receptor's source is a man aged 55 to 70 who had recovered from COVID-19. Specimen: peripheral blood.

In DNA form, the CDR3 reads TGTGCCAGCAGCTTGTTGGACGCGGGGCGCAATCAGCCCCAGCATTTT. It encodes CASSLLDAGRNQPQHF. V is TRBV5-6 and J is TRBJ1-5, with a tentative D call TRBD1 (5 bases). Germline lookup yields CDR1 SGHDT and CDR2 YYEEEE. This CDR3 comprises 16 residues. With 1 base removed from V and 2 bases from J, the gap between germline ends came to 13 bases.